The T cell receptor (beta chain) described here comes from a study of post-analysis software for immune sequencing data. Across the whole study: Relapsing-remitting, secondary progressive and progressive-relapsing courses of multiple sclerosis were included.

The germline V gene has CDR1 DFQATT and CDR2 SNEGSKA (reference sequence). CDR3 length: 12 amino acids. Unique molecular identifiers tagged the TCR beta cDNA libraries. TCRdb reprocessed the PCR reads via MiXCR and lists one record per CDR3 protein. The table records roughly 410,000 distinct CDR3 sequences, less than 35% of them present only once. Study results and limitations: Patients used four to six TRBV segments, including TRBV5-6, TRBV5-1 and TRBV20-1, more often than controls. By F measure, samples from a shared preparation batch strongly co-clustered. Patients with multiple sclerosis recorded significantly lower normalized Chao1 diversity than controls, the study found.

With respect to this clonotype: Its antigen is currently unknown.

The sample consisted of blood. This TCR was sampled from a girl aged 5 to 17 with multiple sclerosis. The V call is TRBV20-1, the J call TRBJ2-4; 7 bases line up with TRBD1. The end of the DNA is better explained by TRBJ2-7, so the J call may be wrong. The CDR3 DNA is TGCAGTGCTGCGGCAGGACAGGCCGAGCAGTACTTC. Amino acids: CSAAAGQAEQYF.